This TCR beta chain stems from a study of cytomegalovirus exposure and HLA in healthy donors. Across the study: Sequencing of some 200 million T cells in an earlier analysis found some 100 million unique TCR beta sequences. The study's findings and limits: In an earlier analysis, in some 600 donors, most V segments appeared productive either ~87% or ~30% of the time. In the analysis, some V segments, TRBV6-2 and TRBV6-3 included, were excluded as indistinguishable.

Primers included in the PCR were 60 Vbeta and 13 Jbeta primers. Measured with immunoSEQ multiplex PCR; TCRdb has only the in-frame clones, and not every one. This table holds 170,000 or so clones, around 80% found once. In regard to this clone: Its antigen is not known.

The CDR3 has 15 amino acids. Germline assignment: CDR1 SGHNT and CDR2 YYREEE (reference sequence). The ends lost 1 base at V and 7 bases at J; junction bases unmatched: 7. The chain recombines TRBV5-4 with TRBJ2-1, with TRBD1 matching over 8 bases. What was sequenced was PBMCs. The receptor's source is a man in his forties or fifties in good health and CMV-seronegative. The CDR3: CASSLHQGAFNEQFF. The CDR3 coding sequence is TGTGCCAGCAGCTTGCACCAGGGGGCTTTTAATGAGCAGTTCTTC.